The 9 T cell receptor beta chains reported below all come from one sample, sequenced in a study of cytomegalovirus exposure and HLA in healthy donors. PCR primers comprised 60 Vbeta and 13 Jbeta primers. TCRdb's table, derived via immunoSEQ multiplex PCR, lists solely in-frame clones and lacks some. The sample contains 100,000 to 150,000 clones, 78% of which appear only once. The sequenced material came from PBMCs. Every receptor here comes from a man aged 40-55 years in good health and CMV-seronegative.

This chain links TRBV19 with TRBJ1-6; D uncertain. This CDR3 region has 14 residues. V was pared by 3 bases and J by 0 bases, with 3 bases between. Germline V lookup: CDR1 LNHDA, CDR2 SQIVND (reference sequence). The DNA of the CDR3 is TGTGCCAGTAGTATCAGCTCCTATAATTCACCCCTCCACTTT. Amino acids: CASSISSYNSPLHF.

The CDR3 sequence is CASSQDLAGGFTDTQYF. CDR3 DNA sequence: TGCGCCAGCAGCCAGGATCTAGCGGGGGGGTTCACAGATACGCAGTATTTT. J is TRBJ2-3 and V is TRBV4-3, with 12 bases matching TRBD2. Germline V gene lookup returns CDR1 LGHNA and CDR2 YSLEER. This CDR3 is 17 amino acids long. The junction had 6 bases not matched to a gene; V was cut back by 3 bases and J by 2 bases.

The CDR3 sequence: CASSARDSSYNSPLHF. The CDR3 DNA follows: TGTGCCAGCAGCGCCCGGGACAGCTCCTATAATTCACCCCTCCACTTT. The gene calls are TRBV9 and TRBJ1-6; TRBD1 matches at 7 bases. J lost 0 bases, V lost 3 bases, and 3 bases had no gene match. The CDR3 is 16 residues long. The germline V gene encodes CDR1 SGDLS and CDR2 YYNGEE.

The chain is built from TRBV10-3 and TRBJ1-6; possible D gene TRBD1, 5 bases. This CDR3 region has 13 residues. The ends were cut back, 7 bases at V and 5 bases at J, with 9 bases in the middle. CDR1 and CDR2 (germline): ENHRY, SYGVKD. The CDR3: CAIKPRDNSPLHF. For the CDR3, the DNA is TGTGCCATCAAACCCAGGGATAATTCACCCCTCCACTTT.

The chain is built from TRBV11-3 and TRBJ2-7, with TRBD1 as a possible D gene (5 bases). CDR3 size: 13 residues. CDR1 is SGHNT and CDR2 is YENEEA in the germline V gene. V dropped 3 bases and J dropped 6 bases, with 12 bases sitting between them. The CDR3 nucleotides read TGTGCCAGCAGCTTTTCAGGGCAGGGCGAGCAGTACTTC. As protein: CASSFSGQGEQYF.

Notes on this clone: At one end, the junction sequence differs from germline, possibly due to a read error. This sequence joins TRBV7-9 and TRBJ1-2, with no clear D. This CDR3 spans 16 amino acids. Germline V lookup: CDR1 SEHNR, CDR2 FQNEAQ (reference sequence). The CDR3 is CSSSLAITPLREGYTF. The CDR3 DNA is TGTTCCAGCAGTCTCGCCATCACTCCTCTTAGAGAAGGCTACACCTTC.

This clone was seen only once. This sample includes further DNA sequences coding for the same CDR3. V and J are TRBV4-2 and TRBJ1-1; D ambiguous. Deletions cut 0 bases from V and 3 bases from J, with 8 bases between. The germline V gene encodes CDR1 LGHNA and CDR2 YNFKEQ. This CDR3 has 14 amino acids. For the CDR3, the DNA is TGTGCCAGCAGCCAAGATCCACGGGACACTGAAGCTTTCTTT. This translates into CASSQDPRDTEAFF.

This chain uses TRBV6-5 with TRBJ2-4; no definite D call. Trimming stripped 6 bases from V and 9 bases from J, with 21 bases between. Germline values: CDR1 MNHEY, CDR2 SVGAGI. The CDR3 is made up of 15 amino acids. The CDR3 bases are TGTGCCAGCAGACCCCAGGCCTTTAAAGGTGTCATTCAGTACTTC. Its protein product is CASRPQAFKGVIQYF.

The chain links TRBV7-8 to TRBJ2-1; D remains ambiguous. V was clipped by 5 bases and J by 6 bases, with 8 bases between them. Germline V lookup: CDR1 SGHVS, CDR2 FQNEAQ. The CDR3 contains 12 residues. The CDR3 loop is CASSITLNEQFF. Here the CDR3 DNA reads TGTGCCAGCAGCATCACTCTCAATGAGCAGTTCTTC.